Below are 11 T cell receptor beta chains sequenced from a single sample in a study of tumour-infiltrating T cells in Burkitt lymphoma. Profiling relied on immunoSEQ multiplex PCR, and the TCRdb table lists in-frame clones only, not all of them. The sample carries about 15,000 clones, around four fifths recorded once. Sequencing was done on a sample of tumor tissue. The receptors were sampled from a human donor with diffuse large B-cell lymphoma.

V usage is TRBV6-5 and J usage is TRBJ2-7; 8 bases fit TRBD2. CDR1 and CDR2 from the germline V gene are MNHEY and SVGAGI. Unmatched junction bases numbered 9, after V lost 7 bases and J lost 7 bases. This CDR3 spans 13 amino acids. CDR3 amino acids: CASKKLAAEEQYF. The CDR3 DNA reads TGTGCCAGCAAGAAACTAGCGGCGGAGGAGCAGTACTTC.

The chain carries TRBV15 and TRBJ2-5; a weak D match, TRBD1 (5 bases). The CDR3 is 14 amino acids. V was cut by 0 bases and J by 4 bases, with 9 bases left in between. Looked up from germline, CDR1 is LNHNV and CDR2 is YYDKDF (reference sequence). In DNA form, the CDR3 reads TGTGCCACCAGCAGAGATACGACAGTAGAGACCCAGTACTTC. Translation: CATSRDTTVETQYF.

The chain uses TRBV9 and TRBJ2-3; 7 nucleotides align to TRBD2. Trimming cost V 3 bases and J 3 bases; bases outside gene matches: 4. The CDR3 extends over 14 amino acids. CDR1 is SGDLS, CDR2 YYNGEE, per germline. CDR3 sequence reads: CASSAGGGTDTQYF. In DNA, the CDR3 is TGTGCCAGCAGCGCCGGCGGGGGTACAGATACGCAGTATTTT.

The chain couples TRBV6-4 to TRBJ2-2; TRBD2 is a possible D gene (6 bases). The ends were cut back, 4 bases at V and 2 bases at J, with 14 bases in the middle. From germline, CDR1 is MRHNA and CDR2 SNTAGT. This CDR3 has 16 amino acids. Written as DNA, the CDR3 is TGTGCCAGCAGTGTCCGGGGAGGACACAACACCGGGGAGCTGTTTTTT. As protein: CASSVRGGHNTGELFF.

V is TRBV19 and J is TRBJ1-1; the D gene is possibly TRBD1 (5 bases). Germline loops: CDR1 LNHDA, CDR2 SQIVND (reference sequence). The V gene lost 5 bases and the J gene lost 4 bases, with 11 bases spanning the gap. This CDR3 has 13 residues. Here the CDR3 DNA reads TGTGCCAGTAGTCGGGACGCAGGCACTGAAGCTTTCTTT. Its protein product is CASSRDAGTEAFF.

The rearrangement joins TRBV18 to TRBJ2-6; D tentatively reads TRBD1 or TRBD2 (5 bases each). The CDR3 totals 15 residues. Looked up from germline, CDR1 is KGHSH and CDR2 is LQKENI. The V and J ends lost 2 bases and 1 base respectively, with 6 bases between them. The CDR3 loop is CASSPGGSGANVLTF. CDR3 DNA: TGTGCCAGCTCACCAGGGGGATCTGGGGCCAACGTCCTGACTTTC.

This clone was detected only a few times. The chain links TRBV7-2 to TRBJ2-3; D is ambiguous. The germline gives CDR1 SGHTA, CDR2 FQGNSA. V shed 5 bases and J shed 6 bases, with 3 bases lying between them. This CDR3 comprises 10 residues. CDR3 loop: CASSLDTQYF. The CDR3 DNA follows: TGTGCCAGCAGCCTCGATACGCAGTATTTT.

J is TRBJ1-3 and V is TRBV25-1; weak D call: TRBD1 (5 bases). The CDR3 runs to 16 residues. The germline V gene has CDR1 MGHDK and CDR2 SYGVNS. The V gene lost 1 base and the J gene lost 3 bases, with 13 bases spanning the gap. The CDR3 loop is CASSEFAGGVGNTIYF. As DNA, the CDR3 is TGTGCCAGCAGTGAATTCGCGGGAGGGGTTGGAAACACCATATATTTT.

The gene calls are TRBV25-1 and TRBJ1-4; D might be TRBD1 (5 bases). The germline V and J ends were trimmed by 5 bases and 0 bases, with 19 bases remaining between them. The CDR3 length is 18 residues. Germline CDR1 MGHDK, CDR2 SYGVNS. The CDR3: CASSPRGGLSTTNEKLFF. CDR3 bases: TGTGCCAGCAGTCCTAGGGGAGGGCTCTCGACAACTAATGAAAAACTGTTTTTT.

V usage is TRBV18 and J usage is TRBJ2-7; the D is unclear. Germline V lookup: CDR1 KGHSH, CDR2 LQKENI. The V end lost 3 bases, the J end lost 6 bases, and 12 bases lay between the germline ends. This CDR3 comprises 13 residues. CDR3 nucleotides: TGTGCCAGCTCACCCCCCGGTATTTCCGAGCAGTACTTC. Its protein is CASSPPGISEQYF. The whole variable domain, remainder taken from reference TRBV18 and TRBJ2-7, is NAGVMQNPRHLVRRRGQEARLRCSPMKGHSHVYWYRQLPEEGLKFMVYLQKENIIDESGMPKERFSAEFPKEGPSILRIQQVVRGDSAAYFCASSPPGISEQYFGPGTRLTVT.

The V and J genes are TRBV6-5 and TRBJ2-7; D unclear. This CDR3 contains 13 residues. Germline CDR1 and CDR2: MNHEY and SVGAGI. Trimming removed 5 bases at V and 6 bases at J, with 14 bases between. CDR3 sequence: CASSPGPVAEQYF. CDR3 sequence (DNA): TGTGCCAGCAGTCCCGGACCCGTCGCCGAGCAGTACTTC.